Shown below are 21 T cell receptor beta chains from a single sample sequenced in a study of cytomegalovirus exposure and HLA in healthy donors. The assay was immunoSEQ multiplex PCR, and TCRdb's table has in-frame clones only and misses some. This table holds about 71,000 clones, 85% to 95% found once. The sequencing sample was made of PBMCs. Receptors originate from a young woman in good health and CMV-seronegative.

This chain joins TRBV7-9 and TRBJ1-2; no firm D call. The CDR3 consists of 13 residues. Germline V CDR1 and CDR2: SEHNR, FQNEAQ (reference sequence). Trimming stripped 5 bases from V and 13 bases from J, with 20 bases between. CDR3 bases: TGTGCCAGCAGCAAACTAGCTCATCCCCTTCTCACCTTC. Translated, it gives CASSKLAHPLLTF.

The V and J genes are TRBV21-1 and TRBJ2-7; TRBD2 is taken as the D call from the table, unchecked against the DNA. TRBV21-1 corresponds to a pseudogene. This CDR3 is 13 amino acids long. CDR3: CASSRFYESEQYF. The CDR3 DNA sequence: TGTGCCAGCAGTCGGTTTTACGAATCCGAGCAGTACTTC.

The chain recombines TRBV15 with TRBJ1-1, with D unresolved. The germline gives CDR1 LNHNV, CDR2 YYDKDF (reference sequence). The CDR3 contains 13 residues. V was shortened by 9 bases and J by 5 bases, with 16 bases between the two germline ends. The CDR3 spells CATIDTPGTEAFF. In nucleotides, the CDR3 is TGTGCCACAATTGACACCCCGGGGACTGAAGCTTTCTTT.

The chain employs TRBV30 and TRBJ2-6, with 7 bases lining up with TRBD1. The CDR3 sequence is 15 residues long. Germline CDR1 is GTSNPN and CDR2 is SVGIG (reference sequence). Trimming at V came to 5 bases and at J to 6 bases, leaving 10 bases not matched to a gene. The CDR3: CAWALTGTMANVLTF. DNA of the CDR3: TGTGCCTGGGCTCTGACAGGGACCATGGCCAACGTCCTGACTTTC. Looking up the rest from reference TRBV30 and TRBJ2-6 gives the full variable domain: SQTIHQWPATLVQPVGSPLSLECTVEGTSNPNLYWYRQAAGRGLQLLFYSVGIGQISSEVPQNLSASRPQDRQFILSSKKLLLSDSGFYLCAWALTGTMANVLTFGAGSRLTVL.

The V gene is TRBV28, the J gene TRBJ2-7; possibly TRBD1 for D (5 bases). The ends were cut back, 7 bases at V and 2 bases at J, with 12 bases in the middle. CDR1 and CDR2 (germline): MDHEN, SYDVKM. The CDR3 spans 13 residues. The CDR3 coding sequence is TGTGCCAGCACCCGACAGCAAACCTACGAGCAGTACTTC. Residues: CASTRQQTYEQYF.

In DNA form, the CDR3 reads TGTGCCAGCAGCGTAGGTATTAGCGGAAGCACAGATACGCAGTATTTT. It is translated as CASSVGISGSTDTQYF. The genes are TRBV9 and TRBJ2-3; D may be TRBD2 (6 bases). The germline CDR1 and CDR2 sequences are SGDLS and YYNGEE. This CDR3 is 16 amino acids long. The V gene lost 0 bases and the J gene lost 0 bases, with 11 bases spanning the gap.

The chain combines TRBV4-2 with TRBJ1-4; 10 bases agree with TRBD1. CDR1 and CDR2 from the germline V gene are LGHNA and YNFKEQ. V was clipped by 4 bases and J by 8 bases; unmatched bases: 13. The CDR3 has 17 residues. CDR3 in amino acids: CASSLGGTGEKNEKLFF. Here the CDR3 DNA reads TGTGCCAGCAGCCTCGGGGGGACAGGGGAGAAAAACGAAAAACTGTTTTTT.

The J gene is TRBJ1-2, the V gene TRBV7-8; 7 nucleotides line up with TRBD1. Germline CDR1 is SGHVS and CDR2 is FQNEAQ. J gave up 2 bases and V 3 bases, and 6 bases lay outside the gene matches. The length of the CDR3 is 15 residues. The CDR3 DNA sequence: TGTGCCAGCAGCTTGATCCAGGGGGACAACTATGGCTACACCTTC. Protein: CASSLIQGDNYGYTF.

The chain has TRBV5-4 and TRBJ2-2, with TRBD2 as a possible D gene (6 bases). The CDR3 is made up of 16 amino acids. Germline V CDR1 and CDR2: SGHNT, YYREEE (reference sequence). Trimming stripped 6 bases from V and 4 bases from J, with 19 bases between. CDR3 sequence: CASNLGGARGTGELFF. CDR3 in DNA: TGTGCCAGCAACCTGGGGGGAGCCCGGGGCACCGGGGAGCTGTTTTTT.

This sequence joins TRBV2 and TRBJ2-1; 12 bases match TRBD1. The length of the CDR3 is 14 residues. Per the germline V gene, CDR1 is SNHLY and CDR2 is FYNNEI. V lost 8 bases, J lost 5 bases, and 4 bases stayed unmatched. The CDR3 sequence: CASAGTGGHNEQFF. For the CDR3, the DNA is TGTGCCAGCGCCGGGACAGGGGGCCACAATGAGCAGTTCTTC.

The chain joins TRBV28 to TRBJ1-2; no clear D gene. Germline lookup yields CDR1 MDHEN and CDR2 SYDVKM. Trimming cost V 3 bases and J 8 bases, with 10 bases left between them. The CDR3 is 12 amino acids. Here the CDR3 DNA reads TGTGCCAGCAGTTTGTCCGGGGTGGGCTACACCTTC. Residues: CASSLSGVGYTF.

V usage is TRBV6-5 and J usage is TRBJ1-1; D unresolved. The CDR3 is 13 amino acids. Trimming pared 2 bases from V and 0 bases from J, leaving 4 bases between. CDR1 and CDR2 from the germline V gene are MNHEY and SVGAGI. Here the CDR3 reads CASSYLLNTEAFF. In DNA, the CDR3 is TGTGCCAGCAGTTACCTATTGAACACTGAAGCTTTCTTT.

In DNA, the CDR3 is TGTGCCAGCAGCCAAGGCGGGGGGTCTATTCTTCAAGAGACCCAGTACTTC. Translated: CASSQGGGSILQETQYF. V gene TRBV14 combines with J gene TRBJ2-5; 8 bases match TRBD2. Germline V CDR1 and CDR2: SGHDN, FVKESK. The CDR3 totals 17 residues. Trimming took 1 base from V and 2 from J; bases not matched to a gene: 9.

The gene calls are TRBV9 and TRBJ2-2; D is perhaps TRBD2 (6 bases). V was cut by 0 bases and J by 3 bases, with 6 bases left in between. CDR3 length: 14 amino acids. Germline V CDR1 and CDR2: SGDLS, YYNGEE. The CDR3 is CASSVGGDTGELFF. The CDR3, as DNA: TGTGCCAGCAGCGTAGGGGGGGACACCGGGGAGCTGTTTTTT.

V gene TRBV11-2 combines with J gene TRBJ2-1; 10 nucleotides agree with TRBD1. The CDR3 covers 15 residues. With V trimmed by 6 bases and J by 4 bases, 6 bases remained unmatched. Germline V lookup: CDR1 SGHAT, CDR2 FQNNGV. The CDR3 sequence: CASRVGTGVYNEQFF. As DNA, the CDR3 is TGTGCCAGCAGAGTCGGGACAGGGGTGTACAATGAGCAGTTCTTC.

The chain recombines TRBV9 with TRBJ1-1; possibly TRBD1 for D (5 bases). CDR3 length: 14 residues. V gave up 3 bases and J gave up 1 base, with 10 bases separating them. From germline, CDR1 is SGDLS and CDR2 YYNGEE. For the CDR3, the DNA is TGTGCCAGCAGCGCATTACAGGAGAACACTGAAGCTTTCTTT. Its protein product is CASSALQENTEAFF.

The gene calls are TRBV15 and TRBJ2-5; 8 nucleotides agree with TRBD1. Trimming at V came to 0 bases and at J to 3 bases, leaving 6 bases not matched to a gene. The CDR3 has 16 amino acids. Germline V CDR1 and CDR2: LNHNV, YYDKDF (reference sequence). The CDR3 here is CATSREIAGGKETQYF. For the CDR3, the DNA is TGTGCCACCAGCAGAGAAATCGCAGGGGGCAAAGAGACCCAGTACTTC.

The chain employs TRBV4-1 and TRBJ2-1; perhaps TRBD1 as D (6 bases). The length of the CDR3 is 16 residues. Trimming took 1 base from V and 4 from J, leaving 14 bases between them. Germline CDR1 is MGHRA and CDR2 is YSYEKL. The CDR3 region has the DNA TGCGCCAGCAGCCAAGTACCTGGGACAAATTACAATGAGCAGTTCTTC. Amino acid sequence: CASSQVPGTNYNEQFF.

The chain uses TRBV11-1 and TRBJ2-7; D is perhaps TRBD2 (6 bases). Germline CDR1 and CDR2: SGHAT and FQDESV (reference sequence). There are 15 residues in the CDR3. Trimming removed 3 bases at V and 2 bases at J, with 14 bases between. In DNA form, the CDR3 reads TGTGCCAGCAGCTTCGGAGGGACTTTACCCTACGAGCAGTACTTC. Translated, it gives CASSFGGTLPYEQYF.

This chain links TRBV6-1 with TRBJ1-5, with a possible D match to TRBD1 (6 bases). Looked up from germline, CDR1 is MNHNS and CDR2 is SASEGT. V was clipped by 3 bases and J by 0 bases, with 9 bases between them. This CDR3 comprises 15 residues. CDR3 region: CASSELGASNQPQHF. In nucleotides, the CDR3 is TGTGCCAGCAGTGAGTTGGGGGCTAGCAATCAGCCCCAGCATTTT.

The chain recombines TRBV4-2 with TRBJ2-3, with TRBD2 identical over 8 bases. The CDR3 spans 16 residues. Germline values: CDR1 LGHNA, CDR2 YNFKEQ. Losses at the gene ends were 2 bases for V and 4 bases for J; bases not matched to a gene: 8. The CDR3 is CASSQSSGGGADTQYF. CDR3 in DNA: TGTGCCAGCAGCCAATCCAGCGGGGGCGGGGCAGATACGCAGTATTTT.